This section outlines one T cell receptor beta chain sequence together with its context. Sequencing was performed with immunoSEQ multiplex PCR; in TCRdb, only in-frame clones are kept and a portion is missing. The sample has approximately 5,000 clones, 70% to 90% seen once. Trimming removed 0 bases at V and 2 bases at J, with 7 bases between. This CDR3 is built from 14 residues. Germline assignment: CDR1 WSHSY and CDR2 SAAADI. The sample belongs to a study of T cells in lung cancer brain metastases. The V call is TRBV10-2, the J call TRBJ1-2, with D possibly being TRBD1 (6 bases). The material sequenced was tumor tissue from the primary lung tumor. The sequence derives from a man aged 50 to 59 with non-small cell lung cancer. CDR3 DNA: TGCGCCAGCAGTGAGTCGGACAGAAACTATGGCTACACCTTC. Translation: CASSESDRNYGYTF.